This T cell receptor (beta chain) emerged from a study of T-cell memory formation after mild COVID-19. Across the study: Clusters of TCRs were largely donor specific.

Germline CDR1 is DFQATT and CDR2 is SNEGSKA (reference sequence). Trimming left V 1 base short and J 6 bases short, with 6 bases between. The CDR3 is made up of 12 amino acids. Worth noting for this clonotype: Its antigen is unidentified.

TCRdb reprocessed the 5' RACE reads via MiXCR and lists one record per CDR3 protein. This table has some 290,000 distinct CDR3 sequences, 15% to 20% appearing once. Broader study findings: Later expanders leaned toward CD4+, whereas clones contracting from day 15 to 85 were balanced CD4/CD8. CD4+ contracting clones were mainly CM and EM; CD8+ ones, EMRA. SARS-CoV-2 specificity of second-wave clones peaking day 37 was unconfirmed.

The chain links TRBV20-1 to TRBJ2-2; the D gene is possibly TRBD2 (5 bases). The source of this sequence is a man between 18 and 29 years old who had mild COVID-19 (a few samples of this study predate the infection). Cell type and time point are not known. Specimen: PBMCs or a T cell subset sorted from them (not recorded which). CDR3 sequence: CSARVGAGELFF. The DNA of the CDR3 is TGCAGTGCTAGAGTCGGGGCCGGGGAGCTGTTTTTT.